Listed below are T cell receptor beta chains from one sample, sequenced in a study of CD8 T cells in ankylosing spondylitis. From the 5' RACE reads, TCRdb called clonotypes with MiXCR, one entry per CDR3 protein. The repertoire holds approximately 440,000 distinct CDR3 sequences, with roughly a sixth as singletons. Material: blood, either unsorted or a sorted T cell fraction (not recorded which). The source is a male donor with ankylosing spondylitis. The CDR3 runs from the conserved cysteine through the conserved F or W. Fields, in order: V gene, clone size, CDR3 protein. Clone size is given for some rows only: seen once, a few or many times, or a class if the clone is expanded.

TRBV28,few,CASRPGRLSGNTIYF
TRBV10-3,few,CAISAAADNEQFF
TRBV20-1,NA,CSGEQGGETQYF
TRBV7-9,many,CASSWGTDTGELFF
TRBV2,NA,CASSETGNIGDTQYF
TRBV5-1,few,CASSGKKGGLSDNEQFF
TRBV6-1,NA,CASSPQGPQGEQYF
TRBV6-7,NA,CASNRTVEANTEAFF
TRBV28,many,CASSFANEQFF
TRBV5-6,many,CASSSTGGANTGELFF
TRBV5-1,NA,CASSFQFGGDSQETQYF
TRBV29-1,NA,CSVRGQGVGTDTQYF
TRBV6-5,NA,CASSYSKRASGNTIYF
TRBV5-8,NA,CASSRGQGLGNEQFF
TRBV2,few,CASKERATDTQYF
TRBV6-2/TRBV6-3,NA,CASRAGQGDNQPQHF
TRBV7-4,NA,CASRSLGYEWDRGLSTPTDEAFF
TRBV6-1,NA,CASSAWPPTSGGFEQYF
TRBV6-5,many,CASSYSRVSGTEAFF
TRBV2,NA,CASIEGGRRVRNEQFF
TRBV29-1,few,CSVFRPGVATEAFF
TRBV18,NA,CASSSNRDYNEQFF
TRBV9,NA,CASSVGAGMNTEAFF
TRBV3-1,many,CASSPHTGDTEAFF
TRBV7-3,few,CASSLSQTGYTGELFF
TRBV5-1,few,CASSLTQGLNTEAFF
TRBV6-5,few,CASSYSTGIGELFF
TRBV4-2,few,CASSQESWGREKLFF
TRBV6-1,NA,CASTRGGLADRYEQYF
TRBV9,NA,CASQPTESNTGELFF
TRBV15,NA,CATSNSRQKNTDTQYF
TRBV30,NA,CAWTMTSGSYEQYF
TRBV27,many,CASSLQGAVSTEAFF
TRBV14,NA,CASSQEGTVASYEQYF
TRBV29-1,NA,CSVGRESTDTQYF
TRBV3-1,NA,CASSPGQLTNYGYTF
TRBV9,few,CASSVAATGRGAGNTIYF
TRBV4-1,few,CASSQPGAPNNEQFF
TRBV5-1,few,CASSPGQGAYNEQFF
TRBV5-1,few,CASSSNGQMNTEAFF
TRBV28,few,CASSFAGRETQYF
TRBV27,few,CASTTRGGPINEQFF
TRBV7-9,NA,CASSLDGDRPGYTF
TRBV10-3,many,CAISETGVAYGYTF
TRBV7-2,many,CASSSRLLTPNTEAFF
TRBV9,few,CASSPTRMGEQFF
TRBV10-3,NA,CAISRATTEAFF
TRBV20-1,few,CSASDRIGGRELPLHF
TRBV20-1,NA,CSAKTSGGSSYNEQFF
TRBV7-9,NA,CASSPHRKPSYEQYF
TRBV3-1,NA,CASSPQQGEGYTF
TRBV20-1,few,CSAIDITNYGYTF
TRBV7-2,NA,CASSRTSGVGWETQYF
TRBV15,NA,CATSTRQGAREQYF
TRBV20-1,few,CSTGPAGGSSSYEQYF
TRBV5-1,NA,CASSLSRGPLAGLNNEQFF
TRBV5-1,few,CASSQNRRRTTNEKLFF
TRBV28,few,CASSSTGMDWGANVLTF
TRBV6-5,NA,CASSYSRYGNQPQHF